Detailed here is one T cell receptor beta chain. The sample is drawn from a study of cytomegalovirus exposure and HLA in healthy donors. The PCR made use of 60 Vbeta and 13 Jbeta primers. Repertoires were generated with immunoSEQ multiplex PCR, while TCRdb's copy carries only in-frame clones and drops some. The sample contains tens of thousands of clones, 75% to 85% of which appear only once. This CDR3 spans 15 amino acids. Germline CDR1 and CDR2: SGDLS and YYNGEE. V dropped 4 bases and J dropped 2 bases, with 15 bases sitting between them. J is TRBJ1-1 and V is TRBV9, with D possibly TRBD1 on 6 matching bases. Sequenced sample: PBMCs. This sequence was found in a man over 45 in good health and CMV-seropositive. The CDR3: CASSPWEQGNTEAFF. In DNA, the CDR3 is TGTGCCAGCAGCCCTTGGGAACAGGGAAACACTGAAGCTTTCTTT.